Listed below are T cell receptor beta chains from one sample, sequenced in a study of T cells after yellow fever vaccination. From the 5' RACE reads, TCRdb called clonotypes with MiXCR, one entry per CDR3 protein. Of about 300,000 distinct CDR3 sequences listed, 6.8% are singletons. The source was PBMCs, collected more than 40 days after the first yellow fever vaccination. Receptors were obtained from a man younger than 30 who received the YFV17D yellow fever vaccine. Both conserved end residues are part of each CDR3. Fields, in order: clone size, D gene, J gene, V gene, CDR3 length, CDR3 protein, CDR3 DNA. The D gene is left open where the match is weak. Expanded clones are given a class, and other clones once, few, many or no size at all.

clone_size: many; d_call: -; j_call: TRBJ2-1; v_call: TRBV5-1; cdr3_length: 15; cdr3_aa: CASSFAADSYNEQFF; cdr3_nt: TGCGCCAGCAGCTTTGCGGCGGACTCCTACAATGAGCAGTTCTTC
clone_size: many; d_call: -; j_call: TRBJ2-3; v_call: TRBV5-1; cdr3_length: 13; cdr3_aa: CASSSEAIDTQYF; cdr3_nt: TGCGCCAGCAGCTCGGAGGCCATAGATACGCAGTATTTT
clone_size: few; d_call: -; j_call: TRBJ2-6; v_call: TRBV7-9; cdr3_length: 15; cdr3_aa: CASSSYLFGANVLTF; cdr3_nt: TGTGCCAGCAGCTCCTACCTCTTTGGGGCCAACGTCCTGACTTTC
clone_size: once; d_call: -; j_call: TRBJ1-2; v_call: TRBV4-3; cdr3_length: 14; cdr3_aa: CASSQDLGDYGYTF; cdr3_nt: TGCGCCAGCAGCCAAGATTTAGGGGACTATGGCTACACCTTC
clone_size: many; d_call: -; j_call: TRBJ1-3; v_call: TRBV18; cdr3_length: 16; cdr3_aa: CASSPSQGFSGNTIYF; cdr3_nt: TGTGCCAGCTCACCGTCCCAGGGGTTCTCTGGAAACACCATATATTTT
clone_size: many; d_call: -; j_call: TRBJ1-3; v_call: TRBV5-6; cdr3_length: 11; cdr3_aa: CASSSGNTIYF; cdr3_nt: TGTGCCAGCAGCTCTGGAAACACCATATATTTT
clone_size: few; d_call: TRBD2; j_call: TRBJ2-5; v_call: TRBV20-1; cdr3_length: 14; cdr3_aa: CSARERTSRETQYF; cdr3_nt: TGCAGTGCTAGGGAACGGACTAGCCGCGAGACCCAGTACTTC
clone_size: -; d_call: TRBD1; j_call: TRBJ2-1; v_call: TRBV18; cdr3_length: 15; cdr3_aa: CASSPRQGSYNEQFF; cdr3_nt: TGTGCCAGCTCACCTCGACAGGGATCCTACAATGAGCAGTTCTTC
clone_size: few; d_call: -; j_call: TRBJ2-3; v_call: TRBV1; cdr3_length: 16; cdr3_aa: CTSSQDHEGAADTQYF; cdr3_nt: TGCACCAGCAGCCAAGATCATGAGGGGGCTGCAGATACGCAGTATTTT
clone_size: -; d_call: -; j_call: TRBJ2-5; v_call: TRBV28; cdr3_length: 14; cdr3_aa: CASSFLPFQETQYF; cdr3_nt: TGTGCCAGCAGTTTTTTGCCCTTCCAAGAGACCCAGTACTTC
clone_size: few; d_call: -; j_call: TRBJ2-3; v_call: TRBV27; cdr3_length: 16; cdr3_aa: CASSHSGTSSTDTQYF; cdr3_nt: TGTGCCAGCAGTCATTCCGGGACATCTAGCACAGATACGCAGTATTTT
clone_size: many; d_call: -; j_call: TRBJ2-1; v_call: TRBV7-2; cdr3_length: 14; cdr3_aa: CASSLVVGDNEQFF; cdr3_nt: TGTGCCAGCAGCTTAGTGGTGGGGGACAATGAGCAGTTCTTC
clone_size: many; d_call: -; j_call: TRBJ1-5; v_call: TRBV30; cdr3_length: 13; cdr3_aa: CAWSKTGNQPQHF; cdr3_nt: TGTGCCTGGAGTAAGACAGGCAATCAGCCCCAGCATTTT
clone_size: -; d_call: -; j_call: TRBJ1-2; v_call: TRBV9; cdr3_length: 17; cdr3_aa: CASSVYSYPGHSYGYTF; cdr3_nt: TGTGCCAGCAGCGTTTATTCATATCCGGGACACTCCTATGGCTACACCTTC
clone_size: -; d_call: TRBD2; j_call: TRBJ2-3; v_call: TRBV24-1; cdr3_length: 15; cdr3_aa: CATSGASGGTDTQYF; cdr3_nt: TGTGCCACCAGTGGGGCTAGCGGAGGCACAGATACGCAGTATTTT
clone_size: few; d_call: TRBD1; j_call: TRBJ2-7; v_call: TRBV20-1; cdr3_length: 16; cdr3_aa: CSASGFGRGLDYEQYF; cdr3_nt: TGCAGTGCTAGCGGTTTTGGCAGGGGGCTCGACTACGAGCAGTACTTC
clone_size: -; d_call: -; j_call: TRBJ2-5; v_call: TRBV14; cdr3_length: 14; cdr3_aa: CASSQESGQETQYF; cdr3_nt: TGTGCCAGCAGCCAAGAAAGTGGTCAAGAGACCCAGTACTTC
clone_size: many; d_call: TRBD1; j_call: TRBJ2-3; v_call: TRBV23-1; cdr3_length: 16; cdr3_aa: CASSQSTGGEDCTQYF; cdr3_nt: TGCGCCAGCAGTCAATCGACAGGGGGCGAGGATTGTACGCAGTATTTT
clone_size: many; d_call: -; j_call: TRBJ2-1; v_call: TRBV4-3; cdr3_length: 16; cdr3_aa: CASSPETTLTGNEQFF; cdr3_nt: TGCGCCAGCAGCCCCGAGACGACCCTCACTGGCAATGAGCAGTTCTTC
clone_size: few; d_call: -; j_call: TRBJ2-5; v_call: TRBV10-3; cdr3_length: 16; cdr3_aa: CAISEEMGLLLETQYF; cdr3_nt: TGTGCCATCAGTGAGGAAATGGGGCTGCTTCTGGAGACCCAGTACTTC
clone_size: many; d_call: -; j_call: TRBJ1-1; v_call: TRBV29-1; cdr3_length: 11; cdr3_aa: CSAGQNTEAFF; cdr3_nt: TGCAGCGCCGGACAGAACACTGAAGCTTTCTTT
clone_size: few; d_call: -; j_call: TRBJ2-4; v_call: TRBV3-1; cdr3_length: 14; cdr3_aa: CATGIPGQQNIQYF; cdr3_nt: TGTGCCACCGGAATACCGGGACAACAAAACATTCAGTACTTC
clone_size: -; d_call: TRBD1; j_call: TRBJ1-2; v_call: TRBV5-1; cdr3_length: 13; cdr3_aa: CASSFSGGNGYTF; cdr3_nt: TGCGCCAGCAGCTTCTCAGGGGGCAATGGCTACACCTTC
clone_size: many; d_call: TRBD1; j_call: TRBJ2-1; v_call: TRBV20-1; cdr3_length: 13; cdr3_aa: CSARSTGGDEQFF; cdr3_nt: TGCAGTGCTAGATCGACAGGGGGGGATGAGCAGTTCTTC
clone_size: -; d_call: TRBD1; j_call: TRBJ2-7; v_call: TRBV20-1; cdr3_length: 13; cdr3_aa: CSATPGQGNEQYF; cdr3_nt: TGCAGTGCTACCCCGGGACAGGGAAACGAGCAGTACTTC
clone_size: few; d_call: -; j_call: TRBJ2-1; v_call: TRBV7-2; cdr3_length: 16; cdr3_aa: CASSFRDLRAYNEQFF; cdr3_nt: TGTGCCAGCAGCTTTCGGGACCTTCGTGCGTACAATGAGCAGTTCTTC
clone_size: -; d_call: -; j_call: TRBJ2-2; v_call: TRBV20-1; cdr3_length: 16; cdr3_aa: CSARDQRAMNTGELFF; cdr3_nt: TGCAGTGCTAGAGATCAAAGGGCGATGAACACCGGGGAGCTGTTTTTT
clone_size: -; d_call: TRBD1; j_call: TRBJ2-2; v_call: TRBV27; cdr3_length: 16; cdr3_aa: CASSSPGTGGLGELFF; cdr3_nt: TGTGCCAGCAGCTCGCCCGGGACAGGGGGCTTAGGGGAGCTGTTTTTT
clone_size: few; d_call: -; j_call: TRBJ2-5; v_call: TRBV7-9; cdr3_length: 14; cdr3_aa: CASSPPGALETQYF; cdr3_nt: TGTGCCAGCAGCCCGCCGGGGGCCTTGGAGACCCAGTACTTC
clone_size: -; d_call: -; j_call: TRBJ2-6; v_call: TRBV12-3/TRBV12-4; cdr3_length: 19; cdr3_aa: CASSYKDSLGLSGANVLTF; cdr3_nt: TGTGCCAGCAGTTATAAGGACAGCCTCGGTCTCTCTGGGGCCAACGTCCTGACTTTC
clone_size: few; d_call: -; j_call: TRBJ2-5; v_call: TRBV4-3; cdr3_length: 15; cdr3_aa: CASSQDRRGSETQYF; cdr3_nt: TGCGCCAGCAGCCAAGATAGAAGAGGGTCCGAGACCCAGTACTTC
clone_size: few; d_call: -; j_call: TRBJ1-4; v_call: TRBV20-1; cdr3_length: 14; cdr3_aa: CSAISAGLNEKLFF; cdr3_nt: TGCAGTGCTATCTCCGCCGGACTTAATGAAAAACTGTTTTTT
clone_size: -; d_call: TRBD1; j_call: TRBJ1-5; v_call: TRBV27; cdr3_length: 13; cdr3_aa: CASSFEGAQPQHF; cdr3_nt: TGTGCCAGCAGTTTTGAGGGGGCTCAGCCCCAGCATTTT
clone_size: -; d_call: -; j_call: TRBJ2-5; v_call: TRBV27; cdr3_length: 15; cdr3_aa: CASSLWESGQETQYF; cdr3_nt: TGTGCCAGCAGTTTATGGGAATCGGGCCAAGAGACCCAGTACTTC
clone_size: -; d_call: TRBD2; j_call: TRBJ2-3; v_call: TRBV5-1; cdr3_length: 15; cdr3_aa: CASIRGLALTDTQYF; cdr3_nt: TGCGCCAGCATAAGGGGACTAGCCCTCACAGATACGCAGTATTTT
clone_size: -; d_call: -; j_call: TRBJ2-1; v_call: TRBV29-1; cdr3_length: 12; cdr3_aa: CSVADTFYEQFF; cdr3_nt: TGCAGCGTCGCGGACACTTTTTATGAGCAGTTCTTC
clone_size: -; d_call: -; j_call: TRBJ2-5; v_call: TRBV20-1; cdr3_length: 16; cdr3_aa: CSARDLGASYQETQYF; cdr3_nt: TGCAGTGCTAGAGATCTTGGGGCCTCCTACCAAGAGACCCAGTACTTC
clone_size: many; d_call: -; j_call: TRBJ1-1; v_call: TRBV6-2/TRBV6-3; cdr3_length: 14; cdr3_aa: CASTPSLRDTEAFF; cdr3_nt: TGTGCCAGCACCCCGTCCCTCCGGGACACTGAAGCTTTCTTT
clone_size: -; d_call: -; j_call: TRBJ2-2; v_call: TRBV6-5; cdr3_length: 14; cdr3_aa: CASSYRESAGELFF; cdr3_nt: TGTGCCAGCAGTTACCGGGAGAGCGCCGGGGAGCTGTTTTTT
clone_size: -; d_call: -; j_call: TRBJ1-5; v_call: TRBV27; cdr3_length: 15; cdr3_aa: CASSFAGRGAQPQHF; cdr3_nt: TGTGCCAGCAGTTTTGCAGGGCGTGGGGCTCAGCCCCAGCATTTT
clone_size: few; d_call: TRBD2; j_call: TRBJ2-1; v_call: TRBV7-2; cdr3_length: 12; cdr3_aa: CASSRSTSEQFF; cdr3_nt: TGTGCCAGCAGCCGCTCGACTAGCGAGCAGTTCTTC
clone_size: -; d_call: -; j_call: TRBJ1-2; v_call: TRBV7-8; cdr3_length: 13; cdr3_aa: CASSFEPNYGYTF; cdr3_nt: TGTGCCAGCAGCTTCGAACCCAACTATGGCTACACCTTC
clone_size: few; d_call: -; j_call: TRBJ2-1; v_call: TRBV5-1; cdr3_length: 16; cdr3_aa: CASSLEVAGVYAEQFF; cdr3_nt: TGCGCCAGCAGCTTGGAGGTGGCTGGGGTTTACGCTGAGCAGTTCTTC
clone_size: -; d_call: -; j_call: TRBJ2-2; v_call: TRBV3-1; cdr3_length: 15; cdr3_aa: CASSPGLLNTGELFF; cdr3_nt: TGTGCCAGCAGCCCGGGACTCCTGAACACCGGGGAGCTGTTTTTT
clone_size: many; d_call: -; j_call: TRBJ1-2; v_call: TRBV4-3; cdr3_length: 16; cdr3_aa: CASSQDSGGWYYGYTF; cdr3_nt: TGCGCCAGCAGCCAAGATTCGGGGGGATGGTACTATGGCTACACCTTC
clone_size: many; d_call: -; j_call: TRBJ2-7; v_call: TRBV12-3/TRBV12-4; cdr3_length: 14; cdr3_aa: CASSLGQDLYEQYF; cdr3_nt: TGTGCCAGCAGTTTGGGGCAGGACTTATACGAGCAGTACTTC
clone_size: few; d_call: -; j_call: TRBJ1-1; v_call: TRBV7-8; cdr3_length: 14; cdr3_aa: CASSPRTLNTEAFF; cdr3_nt: TGTGCCAGCAGCCCCAGGACCCTCAACACTGAAGCTTTCTTT
clone_size: -; d_call: TRBD1; j_call: TRBJ1-3; v_call: TRBV5-4; cdr3_length: 16; cdr3_aa: CASSSRTGGPGNTIYF; cdr3_nt: TGTGCCAGCAGTTCGCGAACAGGGGGCCCCGGAAACACCATATATTTT
clone_size: -; d_call: -; j_call: TRBJ2-1; v_call: TRBV29-1; cdr3_length: 11; cdr3_aa: CSAGPFDEQFF; cdr3_nt: TGCAGCGCCGGACCCTTCGATGAGCAGTTCTTC
clone_size: few; d_call: TRBD1; j_call: TRBJ1-2; v_call: TRBV20-1; cdr3_length: 12; cdr3_aa: CSALQGAGGYTF; cdr3_nt: TGCAGTGCCCTGCAGGGGGCCGGGGGCTACACCTTC
clone_size: -; d_call: TRBD2; j_call: TRBJ2-4; v_call: TRBV9; cdr3_length: 14; cdr3_aa: CASSPASGGNIQYF; cdr3_nt: TGTGCCAGCAGCCCAGCTAGCGGGGGAAACATTCAGTACTTC
clone_size: many; d_call: TRBD2; j_call: TRBJ2-1; v_call: TRBV18; cdr3_length: 13; cdr3_aa: CASSPGLADEQFF; cdr3_nt: TGTGCCAGCTCCCCGGGACTAGCGGATGAGCAGTTCTTC
clone_size: -; d_call: -; j_call: TRBJ2-7; v_call: TRBV12-3/TRBV12-4; cdr3_length: 13; cdr3_aa: CASKRQASYEQYF; cdr3_nt: TGTGCCAGCAAAAGACAGGCCTCCTACGAGCAGTACTTC
clone_size: many; d_call: -; j_call: TRBJ2-1; v_call: TRBV7-2; cdr3_length: 12; cdr3_aa: CASSPGLNEQFF; cdr3_nt: TGTGCCAGCAGCCCGGGTCTCAATGAGCAGTTCTTC